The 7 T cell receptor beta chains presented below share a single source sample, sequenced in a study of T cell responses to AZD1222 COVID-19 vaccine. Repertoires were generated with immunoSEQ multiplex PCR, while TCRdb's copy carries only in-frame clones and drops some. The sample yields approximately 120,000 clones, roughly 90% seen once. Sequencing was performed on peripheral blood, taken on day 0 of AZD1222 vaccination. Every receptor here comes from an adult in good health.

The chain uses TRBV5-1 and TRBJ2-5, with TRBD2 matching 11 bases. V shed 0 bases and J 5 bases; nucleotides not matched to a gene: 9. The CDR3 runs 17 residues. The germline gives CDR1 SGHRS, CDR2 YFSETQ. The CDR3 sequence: CASSLAGTSGGAETQYF. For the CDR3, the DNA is TGCGCCAGCAGCTTGGCCGGGACTAGCGGAGGAGCGGAGACCCAGTACTTC. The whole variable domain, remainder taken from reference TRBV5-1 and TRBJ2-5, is KAGVTQTPRYLIKTRGQQVTLSCSPISGHRSVSWYQQTPGQGLQFLFEYFSETQRNKGNFPGRFSGRQFSNSRSEMNVSTLELGDSALYLCASSLAGTSGGAETQYFGPGTRLLVL.

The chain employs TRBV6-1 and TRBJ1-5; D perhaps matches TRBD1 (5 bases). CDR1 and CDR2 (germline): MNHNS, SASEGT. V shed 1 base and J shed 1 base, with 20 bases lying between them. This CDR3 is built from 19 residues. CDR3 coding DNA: TGTGCCAGCAGTGAAGGGACCGGGACGACGATTTCGAGCAATCAGCCCCAGCATTTT. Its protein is CASSEGTGTTISSNQPQHF.

The chain's CDR3 is CSTALPLGPNEQFF. The CDR3 region has the DNA TGCAGCACCGCCCTCCCCCTCGGACCGAATGAGCAGTTCTTC. The rearrangement joins TRBV29-1 to TRBJ2-1, with unresolved D. The CDR3 sequence is 14 residues long. V gave up 8 bases and J gave up 7 bases, with 21 bases separating them. CDR1 and CDR2 from the germline V gene are SQVTM and ANQGSEA.

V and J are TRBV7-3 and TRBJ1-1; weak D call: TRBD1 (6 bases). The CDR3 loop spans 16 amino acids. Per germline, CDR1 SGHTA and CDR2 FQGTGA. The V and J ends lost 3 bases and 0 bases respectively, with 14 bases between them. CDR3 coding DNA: TGTGCCAGCAGCTTTGGGGGGCGCGGAATGAACACTGAAGCTTTCTTT. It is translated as CASSFGGRGMNTEAFF.

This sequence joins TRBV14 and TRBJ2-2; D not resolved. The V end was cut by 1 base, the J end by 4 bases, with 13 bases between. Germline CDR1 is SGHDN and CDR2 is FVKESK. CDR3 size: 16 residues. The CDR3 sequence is CASSQGQLQRTGELFF. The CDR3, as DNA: TGTGCCAGCAGCCAAGGGCAACTGCAACGCACCGGGGAGCTGTTTTTT.

CDR3 bases: TGTGCCAGCAGCGTTGCAGGGCCCTCCTACAATGAGCAGTTCTTC. It is translated as CASSVAGPSYNEQFF. The gene calls are TRBV9 and TRBJ2-1; possible D gene TRBD1, 5 bases. V was trimmed by 2 bases and J by 0 bases, leaving 9 bases between them. Germline V gives CDR1 SGDLS, CDR2 YYNGEE. This CDR3 comprises 15 residues.

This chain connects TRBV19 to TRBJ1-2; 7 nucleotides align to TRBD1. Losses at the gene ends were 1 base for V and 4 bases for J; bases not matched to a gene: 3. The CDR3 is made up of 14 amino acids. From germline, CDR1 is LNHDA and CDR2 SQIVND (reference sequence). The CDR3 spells CASSIATGSYGYTF. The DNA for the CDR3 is TGTGCCAGTAGTATAGCGACAGGGTCCTATGGCTACACCTTC.